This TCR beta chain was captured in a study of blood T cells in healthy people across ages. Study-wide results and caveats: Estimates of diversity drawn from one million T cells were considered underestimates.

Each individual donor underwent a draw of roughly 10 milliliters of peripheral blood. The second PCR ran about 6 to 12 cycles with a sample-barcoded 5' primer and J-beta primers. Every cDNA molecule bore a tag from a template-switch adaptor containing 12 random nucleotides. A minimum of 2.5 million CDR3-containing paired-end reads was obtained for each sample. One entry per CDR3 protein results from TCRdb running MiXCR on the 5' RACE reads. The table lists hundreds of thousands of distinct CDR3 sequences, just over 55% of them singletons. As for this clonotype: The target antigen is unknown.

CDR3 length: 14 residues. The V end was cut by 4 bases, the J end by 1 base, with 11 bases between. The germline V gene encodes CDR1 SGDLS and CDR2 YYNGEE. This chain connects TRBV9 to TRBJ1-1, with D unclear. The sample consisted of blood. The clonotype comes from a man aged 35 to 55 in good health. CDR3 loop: CASSLGEANTEAFF. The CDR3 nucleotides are TGTGCCAGCAGCCTTGGGGAGGCGAACACTGAAGCTTTCTTT.